The 4 T cell receptor beta chains below were found in one sample sequenced in a study of cytomegalovirus exposure and HLA in healthy donors. In the PCR, 60 Vbeta and 13 Jbeta primers were used. Repertoires were generated with immunoSEQ multiplex PCR, while TCRdb's copy carries only in-frame clones and drops some. Here the sample spans 160,000 or so clones, around 85% being singletons. The sequenced material came from PBMCs. The receptors derive from a woman in her twenties or thirties in good health and CMV-seronegative.

The V call is TRBV9, the J call TRBJ2-3; 8 nucleotides agree with TRBD1. Germline CDR1 and CDR2: SGDLS and YYNGEE. V was pared by 4 bases and J by 0 bases, with 7 bases of the junction left unmatched. The CDR3 is 16 residues long. The CDR3 sequence: CASSFGTGSSTDTQYF. CDR3 bases: TGTGCCAGCAGCTTCGGGACAGGTTCTAGCACAGATACGCAGTATTTT.

The sample holds a few counts of this clone. This chain uses TRBV12-5 with TRBJ2-3, with 11 bases fitting TRBD2. The trim removed 5 bases at V and 3 bases at J, leaving 4 bases unmatched. The germline CDR1 and CDR2 sequences are LGHNT and FRNRAP. The CDR3 is made up of 15 amino acids. The CDR3 DNA sequence: TGTGCTAGTGGTCAGGGACTAGCGGAAACAGATACGCAGTATTTT. This encodes CASGQGLAETDTQYF.

This clone is a singleton in its sample. The chain couples TRBV27 to TRBJ1-5; weak D call: TRBD1 (5 bases). Trimming left V 0 bases short and J 5 bases short, with 17 bases between. The CDR3 is 17 residues long. Germline CDR1 is MNHEY and CDR2 is SMNVEV (reference sequence). In DNA, the CDR3 is TGTGCCAGCAGTTTATCAACGGCAGGGCTGACGTATCAGCCCCAGCATTTT. It yields the protein CASSLSTAGLTYQPQHF.

This clone was picked up one time. The rearrangement uses TRBV5-4 and TRBJ1-4; no reliable D call. V lost 4 bases, J lost 0 bases, and 16 bases lay in between. The CDR3 runs to 17 residues. Germline CDR1 SGHNT, CDR2 YYREEE (reference sequence). The CDR3 sequence: CASSPEPWPSTNEKLFF. CDR3 bases: TGTGCCAGCAGCCCGGAGCCCTGGCCTTCAACTAATGAAAAACTGTTTTTT.